The 14 T cell receptor beta chains below come from one sample, sequenced in a study of blood T cell repertoires in COVID-19. TCRdb's copy holds only in-frame clones and misses some; the assay was immunoSEQ multiplex PCR. The data contain roughly 160,000 clones, 80% of them singletons. The source material was PBMCs or T cells enriched from blood (not recorded which). All receptors come from an older woman who had recovered from COVID-19.

V and J are TRBV6-5 and TRBJ1-2; D is unclear. CDR3 length equals 14 residues. V lost 4 bases to trimming and J lost 6 bases, with 15 bases between them. Germline assignment: CDR1 MNHEY and CDR2 SVGAGI. CDR3 loop: CASSSGLMGDGYTF. Here the CDR3 DNA reads TGTGCCAGCAGTTCTGGATTGATGGGAGATGGCTACACCTTC.

The chain's CDR3 is CASSGTRDRGRYEQYF. The CDR3, as DNA: TGTGCCAGCAGTGGAACTCGGGACAGGGGGCGATACGAGCAGTACTTC. The chain combines TRBV6-1 with TRBJ2-7, with 12 positions matching TRBD1. Germline CDR1 reads MNHNS; CDR2 reads SASEGT. The length of the CDR3 is 16 residues. Trimming at V came to 4 bases and at J to 4 bases, leaving 8 bases not matched to a gene.

Written as DNA, the CDR3 is TGTGCCAGCAGCAAACTCGGAGGGAACACCGGGGAGCTGTTTTTT. Protein sequence: CASSKLGGNTGELFF. J is TRBJ2-2 and V is TRBV5-6, with a weak D call TRBD2 (5 bases). Germline V CDR1 and CDR2: SGHDT, YYEEEE. V was pared by 4 bases and J by 1 base, with 11 bases between. This CDR3 has 15 amino acids. Full variable domain (outside the CDR3, taken from reference TRBV5-6 and TRBJ2-2): DAGVTQSPTHLIKTRGQQVTLRCSPKSGHDTVSWYQQALGQGPQFIFQYYEEEERQRGNFPDRFSGHQFPNYSSELNVNALLLGDSALYLCASSKLGGNTGELFFGEGSRLTVL.

The genes are TRBV2 and TRBJ1-6; D might be TRBD1 (6 bases). Germline V gives CDR1 SNHLY, CDR2 FYNNEI. V lost 11 bases and J lost 5, with 13 bases in between. The CDR3 sequence is 13 residues long. The CDR3 nucleotides are TGTGCCGGCCGGACAGAAAATAATTCACCCCTCCACTTT. Amino acid sequence: CAGRTENNSPLHF.

This clone was observed a few times. V gene TRBV15 combines with J gene TRBJ2-4; D ambiguous. Trimming left V 1 base short and J 0 bases short, with 10 bases between. The V gene's germline CDR1 is LNHNV and CDR2 YYDKDF (reference sequence). The CDR3 is made up of 16 amino acids. CDR3 coding DNA: TGTGCCACCAGCAGAGGGTTTCAACTAGCCAAAAACATTCAGTACTTC. Protein product: CATSRGFQLAKNIQYF. The full variable domain, with the rest looked up from reference TRBV15 and TRBJ2-4, is DAMVIQNPRYQVTQFGKPVTLSCSQTLNHNVMYWYQQKSSQAPKLLFHYYDKDFNNEADTPDNFQSRRPNTSFCFLDIRSPGLGDTAMYLCATSRGFQLAKNIQYFGAGTRLSVL.

The rearrangement links TRBV3-1 (or the pseudogene TRBV3-2) to TRBJ1-1; D call uncertain. The CDR3 totals 14 residues. Trimming took off 2 bases at V and 2 bases at J, with 9 bases between the two ends. Germline CDR1 and CDR2: LGHDT and YNNKEL (reference sequence). As DNA, the CDR3 is TGTGCCAGCAGCCAATGGGCAGTTAACACTGAAGCTTTCTTT. Its translation is CASSQWAVNTEAFF.

This rearrangement joins TRBV30 to TRBJ2-3; perhaps TRBD2 as D (7 bases). There are 13 residues in the CDR3. V was clipped by 3 bases and J by 6 bases, with 13 bases between them. Germline loops: CDR1 GTSNPN, CDR2 SVGIG (reference sequence). CDR3 loop: CAWSEEGGDTQYF. CDR3 bases: TGTGCCTGGAGCGAGGAGGGGGGGGATACGCAGTATTTT. Full variable domain (outside the CDR3, taken from reference TRBV30 and TRBJ2-3): SQTIHQWPATLVQPVGSPLSLECTVEGTSNPNLYWYRQAAGRGLQLLFYSVGIGQISSEVPQNLSASRPQDRQFILSSKKLLLSDSGFYLCAWSEEGGDTQYFGPGTRLTVL.

The table lists this clone with a few counts. The chain uses TRBV5-6 and TRBJ1-1; no clear D. Germline lookup yields CDR1 SGHDT and CDR2 YYEEEE. V lost 1 base and J 1 base, leaving 8 bases between the germline ends. This CDR3 is 14 amino acids long. The CDR3 DNA reads TGTGCCAGCAGCTTGCCGGCGGGGAACACTGAAGCTTTCTTT. This codes for CASSLPAGNTEAFF. The variable domain in full, with the rest retrieved from reference TRBV5-6 and TRBJ1-1, is DAGVTQSPTHLIKTRGQQVTLRCSPKSGHDTVSWYQQALGQGPQFIFQYYEEEERQRGNFPDRFSGHQFPNYSSELNVNALLLGDSALYLCASSLPAGNTEAFFGQGTRLTVV.

This chain joins TRBV6-5 and TRBJ1-5; the match to TRBD1 covers 7 bases. This CDR3 region has 14 residues. The trim removed 5 bases at V and 5 bases at J, leaving 6 bases unmatched. Germline V gives CDR1 MNHEY, CDR2 SVGAGI. CDR3 bases: TGTGCCAGCAGTACACGACAGGGTCATCAGCCCCAGCATTTT. It encodes CASSTRQGHQPQHF.

This chain uses TRBV27 with TRBJ2-3; 7 positions agree with TRBD2. Germline values: CDR1 MNHEY, CDR2 SMNVEV (reference sequence). The V segment lost 6 bases and the J segment 0 bases; nucleotides outside the gene matches: 9. The CDR3 consists of 16 residues. The CDR3 is CASRPIAGDSTDTQYF. The CDR3 DNA follows: TGTGCCAGCAGGCCAATCGCGGGGGATAGCACAGATACGCAGTATTTT.

The chain combines TRBV6-5 with TRBJ1-4; 8 nucleotides line up with TRBD1. The junction had 13 bases not matched to a gene; V was cut back by 8 bases and J by 8 bases. The CDR3 contains 15 residues. From germline, CDR1 is MNHEY and CDR2 SVGAGI. The CDR3 DNA is TGTGCCAGCTCTCAAGGGGGGACAGGTCGGGAAAAACTGTTTTTT. It is translated as CASSQGGTGREKLFF.

V usage is TRBV14 and J usage is TRBJ1-6; 8 bases agree with TRBD1. V shed 6 bases, J shed 7 bases, and the junction held 8 bases outside the gene matches. Germline CDR1 SGHDN, CDR2 FVKESK. The CDR3 consists of 15 residues. DNA of the CDR3: TGTGCCAGCAGTCGAACCACAGGGGGAAATTCACCCCTCCACTTT. It is translated as CASSRTTGGNSPLHF. The entire variable domain, with the rest obtained from reference TRBV14 and TRBJ1-6, is as follows: EAGVTQFPSHSVIEKGQTVTLRCDPISGHDNLYWYRRVMGKEIKFLLHFVKESKQDESGMPNNRFLAERTGGTYSTLKVQPAELEDSGVYFCASSRTTGGNSPLHFGNGTRLTVT.

V is TRBV20-1 and J is TRBJ1-4; 9 bases match TRBD1. The CDR3 totals 14 residues. Per the germline V gene, CDR1 is DFQATT and CDR2 is SNEGSKA (reference sequence). V shed 3 bases, J shed 8 bases, and the junction held 7 bases outside the gene matches. CDR3 in amino acids: CSASTGTGYEKLFF. As DNA, the CDR3 is TGCAGTGCTAGTACCGGGACAGGGTACGAAAAACTGTTTTTT.

The V gene is TRBV5-8, the J gene TRBJ2-3; unclear D gene. Per germline, CDR1 SGHTS and CDR2 YDEGEE. Trimming stripped 1 base from V and 0 bases from J, with 15 bases between. CDR3 length: 17 amino acids. The chain's CDR3 is CASSLKPRLSSTDTQYF. In nucleotides, the CDR3 is TGTGCCAGCAGCTTGAAACCGCGACTCTCTAGCACAGATACGCAGTATTTT. Variable domain in full (rest from reference TRBV5-8 and TRBJ2-3): EAGVTQSPTHLIKTRGQQATLRCSPISGHTSVYWYQQALGLGLQFLLWYDEGEERNRGNFPPRFSGRQFPNYSSELNVNALELEDSALYLCASSLKPRLSSTDTQYFGPGTRLTVL.